Listed below are T cell receptor beta chains from one sample, sequenced in a study of blood T cells in healthy people across ages. Each CDR3 protein is one row after TCRdb ran MiXCR on the 5' RACE reads. The sample shows 1 million or so distinct CDR3 sequences, 45% of them seen only once. What was sequenced was blood. These TCRs come from an older woman in good health. Both conserved end residues are part of each CDR3. The order of the fields is J gene, D gene, clone size, V gene, CDR3 DNA, CDR3 protein. A D gene is named only where the DNA matches it firmly. Some rows mark clone size as missing; the rest say once, few, many or name a class of expanded clone.

TRBJ2-5	NA	NA	TRBV30	TGTGCCTGGAGTGTAGGGGCGGGGAATTTGAAGACCCAGTACTTC	CAWSVGAGNLKTQYF
TRBJ1-5	TRBD1	NA	TRBV27	TGTGCCAGCAGTCGGGCCGGGACAGGGAATCAGCCCCAGCATTTT	CASSRAGTGNQPQHF
TRBJ2-1	NA	once	TRBV6-6	TGTGCCAGCAGCCCCTCCATCTATGAGCAGTTCTTC	CASSPSIYEQFF
TRBJ2-1	NA	few	TRBV7-2	TGTGCCAGCAGCTTAGGCAGAACGGGAAGAAGCAATGAGCAGTTCTTC	CASSLGRTGRSNEQFF
TRBJ2-2	NA	once	TRBV10-1	TGCGCCAGCAGTGCACAGCCCACCGGGGAGCTGTTTTTT	CASSAQPTGELFF
TRBJ2-3	NA	NA	TRBV7-2	TGTGCCAGCAGCTTAGGTGGAGACTCAATCCCGTCAGATACGCAGTATTTT	CASSLGGDSIPSDTQYF
TRBJ2-3	NA	few	TRBV6-5	TGTGCCAGCAGTAGCGGAGTGGAAGGGGTTACGCAGTATTTT	CASSSGVEGVTQYF
TRBJ2-7	TRBD2	few	TRBV9	TGTGCCAGCAGCGTCGGACTAGCGGGAGGGATGTACGAGCAGTACTTC	CASSVGLAGGMYEQYF
TRBJ2-5	NA	NA	TRBV12-3/TRBV12-4	TGTGCCAGCAGGGGTTGGATGCAAGAGACCCAGTACTTC	CASRGWMQETQYF
TRBJ2-7	TRBD2	NA	TRBV6-1	TGTGCCAGCAGTGAAATGGGCGGGGGCTCCTACGAGCAGTACTTC	CASSEMGGGSYEQYF
TRBJ2-7	TRBD2	NA	TRBV25-1	TGTGCCAGCAGTGGAGTGGGGGGGGGTTGGGGCTACGAGCAGTACTTC	CASSGVGGGWGYEQYF
TRBJ2-7	NA	NA	TRBV20-1	TGCAGTGCTAGAGATGGGACCAGCTGGTCAGGGGCCTACGAGCAGTACTTC	CSARDGTSWSGAYEQYF
TRBJ2-1	NA	NA	TRBV12-3/TRBV12-4	TGTGCCAGCAGGGCAAGTAATGAGCAGTTATTC	CASRASNEQLF
TRBJ1-5	NA	NA	TRBV29-1	TGCAGCGTTGTAGTCGGGAATCAGCCCCAGCATTTT	CSVVVGNQPQHF
TRBJ2-4	NA	NA	TRBV11-2	TGTGCCAGCAGCTCCCGCCCGGCCAAAAACATTCAGTACTTC	CASSSRPAKNIQYF